The 30 T cell receptor beta chains below were found in one sample sequenced in a study of cytomegalovirus exposure and HLA in healthy donors. Vbeta (60) and Jbeta (13) primers were used in the PCR. Profiling relied on immunoSEQ multiplex PCR, and the TCRdb table lists in-frame clones only, not all of them. This repertoire includes tens of thousands of clones. The sequenced material came from PBMCs. These receptors came from a man younger than 45 in good health and CMV-seropositive.

The chain combines TRBV27 with TRBJ1-2, with D unclear. Trimming took 6 bases from V and 1 from J, leaving 15 bases between them. The CDR3 is 15 amino acids. CDR1 is MNHEY, CDR2 SMNVEV, per germline (reference sequence). CDR3 sequence (DNA): TGTGCCAGCAGACCCCGCGGGTTAGGTAACTATGGCTACACCTTC. Translating gives CASRPRGLGNYGYTF.

The V gene is TRBV2, the J gene TRBJ2-5; 7 bases fit TRBD2. Germline lookup yields CDR1 SNHLY and CDR2 FYNNEI. This CDR3 spans 14 amino acids. The V and J ends lost 6 bases and 5 bases, in that order; junction bases with no gene match: 9. CDR3 in DNA: TGTGCCAGCAGGGACGTAACTAGCGTGGAGACCCAGTACTTC. This codes for CASRDVTSVETQYF.

This rearrangement joins TRBV7-9 to TRBJ1-1, with 7 bases matching TRBD1. The J segment lost 1 base and the V segment lost 8 bases, leaving 4 bases of the junction unmatched. Germline CDR1 is SEHNR and CDR2 is FQNEAQ (reference sequence). The CDR3 has 13 residues. The CDR3 spells CASGAGGNTEAFF. Here the CDR3 DNA reads TGTGCCAGCGGGGCAGGGGGGAACACTGAAGCTTTCTTT.

This chain links TRBV2 with TRBJ1-5, with 9 bases that match TRBD1. This CDR3 is built from 16 residues. The junction had 7 bases not matched to a gene; V was cut back by 5 bases and J by 2 bases. Germline lookup yields CDR1 SNHLY and CDR2 FYNNEI. The CDR3: CASSPTGGGGNQPQHF. CDR3 DNA sequence: TGTGCCAGCAGTCCTACAGGGGGCGGCGGCAATCAGCCCCAGCATTTT.

J is TRBJ2-5 and V is TRBV5-1, with D tentatively TRBD1 (6 bases). Per the germline V gene, CDR1 is SGHRS and CDR2 is YFSETQ. The germline V and J ends were trimmed by 4 bases and 1 base, with 11 bases remaining between them. This CDR3 spans 14 amino acids. Written as DNA, the CDR3 is TGCGCCAGCAGCGGCGGACAGACCCAAGAGACCCAGTACTTC. Residues: CASSGGQTQETQYF. The entire variable domain, with the rest obtained from reference TRBV5-1 and TRBJ2-5, is as follows: KAGVTQTPRYLIKTRGQQVTLSCSPISGHRSVSWYQQTPGQGLQFLFEYFSETQRNKGNFPGRFSGRQFSNSRSEMNVSTLELGDSALYLCASSGGQTQETQYFGPGTRLLVL.

The chain combines TRBV5-1 with TRBJ2-6; D is unresolved. CDR1 is SGHRS and CDR2 is YFSETQ in the germline V gene. V lost 0 bases to trimming and J lost 2 bases, with 12 bases between them. The CDR3 consists of 17 residues. CDR3 nucleotides: TGCGCCAGCAGCTTGGTTCCGGGTACGGCTGGGGCCAACGTCCTGACTTTC. This translates into CASSLVPGTAGANVLTF.

V usage is TRBV18 and J usage is TRBJ1-2, with D unclear. The CDR3 loop spans 12 amino acids. Between the trimmed V and J ends, which lost 3 bases and 4 bases, there was a span of 6 bases. Germline V gives CDR1 KGHSH, CDR2 LQKENI. CDR3 in DNA: TGTGCCAGCTCACCCAGAGGCTATGGCTACACCTTC. Translation: CASSPRGYGYTF.

J is TRBJ2-7 and V is TRBV6-5, with 7 bases aligning to TRBD1. This CDR3 region has 15 residues. J was trimmed by 2 bases and V by 0 bases; bases with no gene match: 4. Per the germline V gene, CDR1 is MNHEY and CDR2 is SVGAGI. The CDR3 reads CASSYSSGQPYEQYF. The DNA of the CDR3 is TGTGCCAGCAGTTACTCATCGGGACAGCCCTACGAGCAGTACTTC.

The CDR3 bases are TGTGCCAGCAGCCAAGACCCCGGGGACTTCACAGATACGCAGTATTTT. Protein: CASSQDPGDFTDTQYF. The chain recombines TRBV4-2 with TRBJ2-3; weak D call: TRBD2 (6 bases). In germline, CDR1 is LGHNA, CDR2 YNFKEQ. CDR3 length equals 16 residues. Trimming took off 0 bases at V and 2 bases at J, with 12 bases between the two ends.

The chain combines TRBV9 with TRBJ2-7, with D unclear. The V and J ends lost 4 bases and 0 bases respectively, with 11 bases between them. The CDR3 spans 14 residues. Germline CDR1 and CDR2: SGDLS and YYNGEE. This chain's CDR3 is CASSSDLNSYEQYF. For the CDR3, the DNA is TGTGCCAGCAGCTCTGATCTAAACTCCTACGAGCAGTACTTC. The full variable domain, in which reference TRBV9 and TRBJ2-7 provide the parts outside the CDR3, is DSGVTQTPKHLITATGQRVTLRCSPRSGDLSVYWYQQSLDQGLQFLIQYYNGEERAKGNILERFSAQQFPDLHSELNLSSLELGDSALYFCASSSDLNSYEQYFGPGTRLTVT.

The J gene is TRBJ2-5, the V gene TRBV10-2; 7 bases agree with TRBD1. The V and J ends lost 10 bases and 3 bases, in that order; junction bases with no gene match: 8. Germline CDR1 is WSHSY and CDR2 is SAAADI. The CDR3 is 13 amino acids. CDR3 sequence (DNA): TGCGCCACCTACCGGGACAGCAAAGAGACCCAGTACTTC. Translation: CATYRDSKETQYF.

The chain joins TRBV6-1 to TRBJ1-5, with D maybe TRBD1 (5 bases). With 2 bases removed from V and 6 bases from J, the gap between germline ends came to 17 bases. The CDR3 sequence is 16 residues long. Germline CDR1 and CDR2: MNHNS and SASEGT. This CDR3 is CASSEPIHGGSQPQHF. The CDR3 DNA reads TGTGCCAGCAGTGAACCCATCCACGGGGGAAGTCAGCCCCAGCATTTT.

As regards this clone: One junction end disagrees with the germline gene, perhaps due to a read error. The chain carries TRBV4-1 and TRBJ1-3, with D possibly being TRBD1 (5 bases). The CDR3 loop spans 15 amino acids. Germline assignment: CDR1 MGHRA and CDR2 YSYEKL. Here the CDR3 reads CSSSLNQGNGNTIYF. DNA for the CDR3: TGCTCCAGCAGCCTAAACCAGGGTAATGGAAACACCATATATTTT.

The chain couples TRBV15 to TRBJ1-1, with D possibly matching TRBD1 (6 bases). Germline CDR1 and CDR2: LNHNV and YYDKDF (reference sequence). CDR3 length equals 15 residues. Trimming removed 0 bases at V and 6 bases at J, with 14 bases between. The CDR3 coding sequence is TGTGCCACCAGCAGAGAAGGGGGGGGGCTCGCTGAAGCTTTCTTT. It encodes CATSREGGGLAEAFF.

The rearrangement joins TRBV29-1 to TRBJ2-7; 7 nucleotides line up with TRBD1. This CDR3 spans 13 amino acids. CDR1 and CDR2 from the germline V gene are SQVTM and ANQGSEA. Unmatched junction bases numbered 5, after V lost 1 base and J lost 5 bases. The CDR3 is CSVEAAQGDEQYF. CDR3 sequence (DNA): TGCAGCGTTGAAGCGGCCCAGGGGGACGAGCAGTACTTC.

The chain carries TRBV11-2 and TRBJ1-6; D is unclear. The germline gives CDR1 SGHAT, CDR2 FQNNGV. Trimming cost V 5 bases and J 9 bases, with 11 bases left between them. The CDR3 is 13 amino acids. This CDR3 reads CASSPLPGSPLHF. CDR3 nucleotide sequence: TGTGCCAGCAGCCCTCTCCCGGGTTCACCCCTCCACTTT.

V gene TRBV5-1 combines with J gene TRBJ2-5, with 9 nucleotides matching TRBD1. The J call is in doubt because the DNA end fits TRBJ2-7 better. Germline V gives CDR1 SGHRS, CDR2 YFSETQ. The CDR3 is made up of 15 amino acids. CDR3 sequence: CASSLGTGTWDEQYF. The CDR3 DNA reads TGCGCCAGCAGCCTCGGGACAGGGACATGGGACGAGCAGTACTTC.

The chain uses TRBV28 and TRBJ2-2, with 8 bases lining up with TRBD1. The junction had 10 bases not matched to a gene; V was cut back by 6 bases and J by 4 bases. CDR1 MDHEN and CDR2 SYDVKM come from the germline V gene. The CDR3 spans 16 residues. The CDR3 reads CASRPTGQVGTGELFF. DNA of the CDR3: TGTGCCAGCAGACCCACGGGACAGGTTGGCACCGGGGAGCTGTTTTTT.

The genes are TRBV4-2 and TRBJ2-7; a possible D gene is TRBD2 (6 bases). Germline CDR1 is LGHNA and CDR2 is YNFKEQ. The length of the CDR3 is 15 residues. Trimming stripped 0 bases from V and 1 base from J, with 10 bases between. The CDR3: CASSQDAGGSYEQYF. The DNA for the CDR3 is TGTGCCAGCAGCCAAGACGCCGGAGGGTCCTACGAGCAGTACTTC.

This sequence joins TRBV29-1 and TRBJ1-2; D perhaps matches TRBD1 (6 bases). The CDR3 consists of 11 residues. Germline loops: CDR1 SQVTM, CDR2 ANQGSEA. Between the trimmed V and J ends, which lost 4 bases and 7 bases, there was a span of 10 bases. The CDR3 sequence is CSVVQGSGYTF. DNA of the CDR3: TGCAGCGTTGTACAGGGCTCTGGCTACACCTTC. The entire variable domain, with the rest obtained from reference TRBV29-1 and TRBJ1-2, is as follows: SAVISQKPSRDICQRGTSLTIQCQVDSQVTMMFWYRQQPGQSLTLIATANQGSEATYESGFVIDKFPISRPNLTFSTLTVSNMSPEDSSIYLCSVVQGSGYTFGSGTRLTVV.

This chain joins TRBV6-5 and TRBJ1-6, with 9 bases that match TRBD1. This CDR3 is 15 amino acids long. Trimming at V came to 4 bases and at J to 9 bases, leaving 7 bases not matched to a gene. Germline CDR1 reads MNHEY; CDR2 reads SVGAGI. CDR3 loop: CASSFTGTGSSPLHF. The CDR3 DNA follows: TGTGCCAGCAGTTTTACCGGGACAGGGTCTTCACCCCTCCACTTT.

The chain has TRBV15 and TRBJ1-2; D perhaps matches TRBD1 (5 bases). This CDR3 is built from 13 residues. Germline-derived CDR1 and CDR2 are LNHNV and YYDKDF (reference sequence). V was trimmed by 5 bases and J by 5 bases, leaving 12 bases between them. CDR3 region: CATSGGTSYGYTF. DNA for the CDR3: TGTGCCACCAGCGGGGGGACCTCTTATGGCTACACCTTC. Together with reference TRBV15 and TRBJ1-2, the CDR3 gives the full variable domain: DAMVIQNPRYQVTQFGKPVTLSCSQTLNHNVMYWYQQKSSQAPKLLFHYYDKDFNNEADTPDNFQSRRPNTSFCFLDIRSPGLGDTAMYLCATSGGTSYGYTFGSGTRLTVV.

The chain employs TRBV29-1 and TRBJ1-1; D not certain. This CDR3 spans 13 amino acids. V lost 1 base and J 5 bases, leaving 11 bases between the germline ends. Germline V lookup: CDR1 SQVTM, CDR2 ANQGSEA. The CDR3 DNA reads as TGCAGCGTTGAAGCCCCGGGAATAACTGAAGCTTTCTTT. Amino acids: CSVEAPGITEAFF.

CDR3: CASSASGRNNEQFF. The CDR3 region has the DNA TGTGCCAGCAGCGCTAGCGGGAGGAACAATGAGCAGTTCTTC. This chain joins TRBV6-1 and TRBJ2-1, with 11 bases aligning to TRBD2. This CDR3 has 14 residues. V lost 6 bases and J lost 5; bases outside the gene matches: 3. From germline, CDR1 is MNHNS and CDR2 SASEGT.

The chain links TRBV18 to TRBJ2-6, with D possibly matching TRBD1 (6 bases). The V gene lost 4 bases and the J gene lost 2 bases, with 12 bases spanning the gap. CDR3 length: 16 residues. The germline CDR1 and CDR2 sequences are KGHSH and LQKENI. CDR3 sequence (DNA): TGTGCCAGCTCACGCCCCGAGGGGGCTGGGGCCAACGTCCTGACTTTC. Amino acid sequence: CASSRPEGAGANVLTF.

The J gene is TRBJ1-2, the V gene TRBV6-5, with 11 bases lining up with TRBD1. Per germline, CDR1 MNHEY and CDR2 SVGAGI. CDR3 length: 14 residues. Trimming took 5 bases from V and 4 from J; bases not matched to a gene: 3. The CDR3 spells CASSRGQGAYGYTF. CDR3 in DNA: TGTGCCAGCAGTCGCGGACAGGGGGCCTATGGCTACACCTTC.

The chain has TRBV18 and TRBJ2-1; 10 positions match TRBD2. V gave up 6 bases and J gave up 7 bases; unmatched junction bases: 6. Germline CDR1 is KGHSH and CDR2 is LQKENI. This CDR3 region has 14 residues. This CDR3 is CASSPAGGVNEQFF. For the CDR3, the DNA is TGTGCCAGCTCCCCAGCGGGAGGGGTTAATGAGCAGTTCTTC.

The chain is built from TRBV5-1 and TRBJ1-1; tentative D call: TRBD1 (5 bases). CDR1 is SGHRS, CDR2 YFSETQ, per germline. Trimming shortened V by 4 bases and J by 3 bases, and 22 bases separated the two germline ends. The CDR3 runs 17 residues. CDR3 DNA: TGCGCCAGCAGCCCGAGTGAGGCAGGGTCAGTCGACACTGAAGCTTTCTTT. It specifies CASSPSEAGSVDTEAFF.

V gene TRBV30 combines with J gene TRBJ2-7, with 7 nucleotides matching TRBD1. V was clipped by 5 bases and J by 2 bases; unmatched bases: 9. The CDR3 runs 14 residues. Germline lookup yields CDR1 GTSNPN and CDR2 SVGIG (reference sequence). The DNA for the CDR3 is TGTGCCTGGCAGGGGAACAGGGGCGCCTACGAGCAGTACTTC. Protein: CAWQGNRGAYEQYF.

Here the CDR3 DNA reads TGTGCCACCAGCATACCGGGACTAGCGGATACCGGGGAGCTGTTTTTT. Its translation is CATSIPGLADTGELFF. V usage is TRBV15 and J usage is TRBJ2-2; 11 nucleotides line up with TRBD2. Germline V gives CDR1 LNHNV, CDR2 YYDKDF (reference sequence). J gave up 5 bases and V 4 bases, and 6 bases lay outside the gene matches. CDR3 length equals 16 residues.